Following are 4 T cell receptor beta chains from one sample sequenced in a study of siplizumab effects on memory and regulatory T cells. The table came from immunoSEQ multiplex PCR; TCRdb's copy has only in-frame clones and leaves some out. Here the sample spans around 100,000 clones, about 95% being singletons. The material sequenced was non-Treg CD4+ T cells sorted from blood. These receptors all come from a human donor in good health.

V is TRBV11-2 and J is TRBJ1-4; TRBD1 aligns across 7 bases. Germline trimming cut 1 base from V and 8 bases from J; bases unmatched to any gene: 7. CDR3 length equals 15 residues. Germline V CDR1 and CDR2: SGHAT, FQNNGV. CDR3 residues: CASSLVAGGHEKLFF. DNA of the CDR3: TGTGCCAGCAGCTTAGTCGCAGGGGGTCACGAAAAACTGTTTTTT.

V and J are TRBV9 and TRBJ1-2; 8 nucleotides align to TRBD1. In germline, CDR1 is SGDLS, CDR2 YYNGEE. The CDR3 runs 14 residues. The junction had 6 bases not matched to a gene; V was cut back by 0 bases and J by 8 bases. DNA for the CDR3: TGTGCCAGCAGCGTAGACCCAGGGGGCTTAGGCTACACCTTC. Encoded protein: CASSVDPGGLGYTF.

The chain recombines TRBV28 with TRBJ2-7; tentatively, D is TRBD2 (5 bases). V was cut by 6 bases and J by 0 bases, with 12 bases left in between. The germline V gene has CDR1 MDHEN and CDR2 SYDVKM. The CDR3 is made up of 14 amino acids. As DNA, the CDR3 is TGTGCCAGCAGCTTCATAGCGACCTCCTACGAGCAGTACTTC. Translation: CASSFIATSYEQYF.

This rearrangement joins TRBV19 to TRBJ1-2; no reliable D call. The CDR3 consists of 14 residues. Trimming took 9 bases from V and 4 from J, leaving 18 bases between them. Germline values: CDR1 LNHDA, CDR2 SQIVND (reference sequence). The DNA for the CDR3 is TGTGCCAGCTTGGGAGGGAGGGATACCTATGGCTACACCTTC. It yields the protein CASLGGRDTYGYTF.